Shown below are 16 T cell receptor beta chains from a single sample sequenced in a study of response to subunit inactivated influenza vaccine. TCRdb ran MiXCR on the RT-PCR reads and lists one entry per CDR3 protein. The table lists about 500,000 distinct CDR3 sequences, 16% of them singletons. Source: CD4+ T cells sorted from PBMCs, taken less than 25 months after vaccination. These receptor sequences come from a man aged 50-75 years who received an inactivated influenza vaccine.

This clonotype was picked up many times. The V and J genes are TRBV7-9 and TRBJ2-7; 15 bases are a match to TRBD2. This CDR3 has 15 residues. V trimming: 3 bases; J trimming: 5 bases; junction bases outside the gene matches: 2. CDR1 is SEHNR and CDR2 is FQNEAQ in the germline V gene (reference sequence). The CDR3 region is CASSLGTSGRHEQYF. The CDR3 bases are TGTGCCAGCAGCTTGGGGACTAGCGGGAGGCACGAGCAGTACTTC.

The CDR3: CASSQDTGARAEAFF. Written as DNA, the CDR3 is TGCGCCAGCAGCCAAGATACAGGGGCAAGGGCTGAAGCTTTCTTT. V is TRBV4-3 and J is TRBJ1-1, with 7 bases aligning to TRBD1. V dropped 0 bases and J dropped 6; count of bases not matched to a gene: 7. This CDR3 comprises 15 residues. Germline loops: CDR1 LGHNA, CDR2 YSLEER.

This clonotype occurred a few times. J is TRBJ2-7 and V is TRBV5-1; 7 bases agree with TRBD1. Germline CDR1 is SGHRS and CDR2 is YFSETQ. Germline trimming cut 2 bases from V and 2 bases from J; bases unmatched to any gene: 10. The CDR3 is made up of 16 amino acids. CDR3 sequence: CASSLAPGQLAYEQYF. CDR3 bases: TGCGCCAGCAGCTTAGCTCCGGGACAGCTGGCCTACGAGCAGTACTTC.

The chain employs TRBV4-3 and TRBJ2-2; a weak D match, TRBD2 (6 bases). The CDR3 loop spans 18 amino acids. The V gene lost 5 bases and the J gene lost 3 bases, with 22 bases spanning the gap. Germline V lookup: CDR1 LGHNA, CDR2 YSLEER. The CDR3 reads CASSYPRDWQVDTGELFF. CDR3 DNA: TGCGCCAGCAGCTACCCCCGGGACTGGCAAGTCGACACCGGGGAGCTGTTTTTT.

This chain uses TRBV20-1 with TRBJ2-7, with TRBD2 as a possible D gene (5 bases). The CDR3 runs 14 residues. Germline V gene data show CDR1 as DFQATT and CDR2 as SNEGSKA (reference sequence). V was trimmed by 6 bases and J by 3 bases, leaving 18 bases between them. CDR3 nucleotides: TGCAGTGCCAAGATTCAGCGGTTAGACTACGAGCAGTACTTC. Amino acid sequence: CSAKIQRLDYEQYF.

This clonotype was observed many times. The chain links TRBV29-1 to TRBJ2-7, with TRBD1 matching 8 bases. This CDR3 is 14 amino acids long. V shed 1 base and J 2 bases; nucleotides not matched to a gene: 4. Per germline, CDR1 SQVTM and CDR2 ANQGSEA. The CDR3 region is CSVEGATGAYEQYF. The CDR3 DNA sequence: TGCAGCGTTGAAGGAGCGACAGGGGCCTACGAGCAGTACTTC.

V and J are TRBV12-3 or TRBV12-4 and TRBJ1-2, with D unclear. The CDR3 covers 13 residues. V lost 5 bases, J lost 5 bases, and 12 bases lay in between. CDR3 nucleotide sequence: TGTGCCAGCAGTCGGCAAAGGGCGTATGGCTACACCTTC. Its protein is CASSRQRAYGYTF.

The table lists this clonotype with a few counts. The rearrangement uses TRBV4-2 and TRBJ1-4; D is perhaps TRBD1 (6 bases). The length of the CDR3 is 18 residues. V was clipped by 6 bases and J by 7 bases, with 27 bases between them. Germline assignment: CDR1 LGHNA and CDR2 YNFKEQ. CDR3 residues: CASRRGGAGALIGEKLFF. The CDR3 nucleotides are TGTGCCAGCAGGCGAGGGGGGGCAGGGGCTCTTATCGGTGAAAAACTGTTTTTT.

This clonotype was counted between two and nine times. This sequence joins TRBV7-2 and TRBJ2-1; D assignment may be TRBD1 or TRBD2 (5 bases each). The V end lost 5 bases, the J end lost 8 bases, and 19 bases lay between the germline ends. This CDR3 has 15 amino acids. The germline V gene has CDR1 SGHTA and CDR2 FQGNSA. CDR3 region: CASSHRDLKFYEQFF. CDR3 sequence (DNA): TGTGCCAGCAGCCACCGGGACCTTAAATTCTATGAGCAGTTCTTC.

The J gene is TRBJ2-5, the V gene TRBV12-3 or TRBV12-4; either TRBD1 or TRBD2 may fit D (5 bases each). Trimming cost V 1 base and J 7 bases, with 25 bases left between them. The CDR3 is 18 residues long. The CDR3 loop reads CASSLGRAQGRLGGTQYF. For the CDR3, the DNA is TGTGCCAGCAGTTTAGGTCGAGCGCAGGGCAGATTAGGAGGGACCCAGTACTTC.

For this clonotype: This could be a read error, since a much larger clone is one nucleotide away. Here the CDR3 DNA reads TGTGCCGGCAGGGGACAGGGGGCTTTCAATGAGCAGTTCTTC. This sequence encodes CAGRGQGAFNEQFF. The genes are TRBV7-9 and TRBJ2-1; 12 bases map to TRBD1. The germline V gene has CDR1 SEHNR and CDR2 FQNEAQ (reference sequence). The CDR3 is 14 amino acids.

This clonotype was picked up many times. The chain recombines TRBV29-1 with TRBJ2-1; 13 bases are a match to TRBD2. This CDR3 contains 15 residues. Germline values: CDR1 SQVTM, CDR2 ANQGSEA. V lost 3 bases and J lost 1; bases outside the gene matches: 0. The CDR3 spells CSVETSGRSYNEQFF. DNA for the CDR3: TGCAGCGTTGAGACTAGCGGGAGGTCCTACAATGAGCAGTTCTTC.

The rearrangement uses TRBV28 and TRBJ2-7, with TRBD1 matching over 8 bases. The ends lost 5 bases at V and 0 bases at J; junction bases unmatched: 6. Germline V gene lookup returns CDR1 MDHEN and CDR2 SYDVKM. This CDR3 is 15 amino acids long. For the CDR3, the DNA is TGTGCCAGCAGTACCGGCGGACAGGGCTCCTACGAGCAGTACTTC. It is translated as CASSTGGQGSYEQYF.

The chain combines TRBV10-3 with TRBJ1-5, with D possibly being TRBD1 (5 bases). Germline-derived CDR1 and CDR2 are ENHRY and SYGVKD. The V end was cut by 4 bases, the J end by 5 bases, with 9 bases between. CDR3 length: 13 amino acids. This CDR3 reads CAISAIRDQPQHF. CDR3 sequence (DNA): TGTGCCATCAGTGCGATCAGGGATCAGCCCCAGCATTTT.

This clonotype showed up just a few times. CDR3 sequence: CAISEPFQSGGTDTQYF. CDR3 DNA: TGTGCCATCAGTGAGCCCTTCCAGAGCGGGGGGACAGATACGCAGTATTTT. The V and J genes are TRBV10-3 and TRBJ2-3, with 9 bases matching TRBD2. The V gene end was trimmed by 2 bases and the J gene end by 3 bases; junction bases not matched to a gene: 9. The germline V gene encodes CDR1 ENHRY and CDR2 SYGVKD. The CDR3 is 17 amino acids.

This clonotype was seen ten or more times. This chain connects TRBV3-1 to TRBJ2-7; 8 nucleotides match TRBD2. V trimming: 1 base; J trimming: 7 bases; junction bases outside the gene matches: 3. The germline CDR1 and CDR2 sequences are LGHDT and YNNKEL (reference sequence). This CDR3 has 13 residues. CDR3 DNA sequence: TGTGCCAGCAGCCAAGGCGGGGGGTTGGAGCAGTACTTC. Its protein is CASSQGGGLEQYF.